These T cell receptor beta chains were read from a single sample in a study of shared clonotypes between healthy human individuals. TCRdb keeps only in-frame clones here, not all; method: immunoSEQ multiplex PCR. The sample lists over 1.4 million clones, roughly 97% occurring once. Sequenced sample: naive CD4+ T cells sorted from blood. The receptors were sampled from a man aged 25-45 years in good health. CDR3s include the opening cysteine and the closing phenylalanine or tryptophan. Fields, in order: V gene, clone size, J gene, D gene, CDR3 DNA, CDR3 protein. The D gene is left open where the match is weak. Part of the rows lack a size; the others show once, few, many or a class for expanded clones.

TRBV5-1	.	TRBJ2-3	.	TGCGCCAGCAGCTGGCGGGACTTTCGCACAGATACGCAGTATTTT	CASSWRDFRTDTQYF
TRBV15	.	TRBJ2-1	.	TGTGCCACCAGCAGAGTACCCCTCAAGTACAATGAGCAGTTCTTC	CATSRVPLKYNEQFF
TRBV18	.	TRBJ2-1	TRBD1	TGTGCCAGCTCACAAAACAGGGGGCGGAATGAGCAGTTCTTC	CASSQNRGRNEQFF
TRBV5-1	.	TRBJ2-3	TRBD2	TGCGCCAGCAGCTCCCCTAGGAGGACTAGCGGGAGTACAGATACGCAGTATTTT	CASSSPRRTSGSTDTQYF
TRBV28	.	TRBJ2-7	.	TGTGCCAGCAGTTTATCCCCGGCTTTTCGCAGGGTGTCCTACGAGCAGTACTTC	CASSLSPAFRRVSYEQYF
TRBV11-2	.	TRBJ2-3	TRBD2	TGTGCCAGCAGGCTAGCGGGCGGGACCGTAACGCAGTATTTT	CASRLAGGTVTQYF
TRBV7-9	.	TRBJ1-4	.	TGTGCCAGCAGTCTCGGGGGGCGTGAAAAACTGTTTTTT	CASSLGGREKLFF
TRBV19	once	TRBJ2-5	TRBD2	TGTGCCAGTAGTCCCCGACTAGCGGGAGGTGAGACCCAGTACTTC	CASSPRLAGGETQYF
TRBV5-1	few	TRBJ1-3	.	TGCGCCAGCAGCTCACAGGGTTCTGGAAACACCATATATTTT	CASSSQGSGNTIYF
TRBV19	.	TRBJ2-7	.	TGTGCCAGTAGTCTTTTGTACTCCTCCTACGAGCAGTACTTC	CASSLLYSSYEQYF
TRBV10-3	.	TRBJ2-3	.	TGTGCCATCAGTGAGTCGACGGGGTATGGCACAGATACGCAGTATTTT	CAISESTGYGTDTQYF
TRBV2	.	TRBJ2-5	TRBD1	TGTGCCAGCAGGACAGGGGAAGAGACCCAGTACTTC	CASRTGEETQYF
TRBV18	.	TRBJ2-3	.	TGTGCCAGCTCACCACCGTCCCCAGGGGTCCGGAGCGATACGCAGTATTTT	CASSPPSPGVRSDTQYF
TRBV30	.	TRBJ2-7	.	TGTGCCTGGAGGAGGAGGGGCGGCGACGAGCAGTACTTC	CAWRRRGGDEQYF